The 5 T cell receptor beta chains below all came from one sample that was sequenced in a study of cytomegalovirus exposure and HLA in healthy donors. PCR employed 60 Vbeta and 13 Jbeta primers. TCRdb's table, derived via immunoSEQ multiplex PCR, lists solely in-frame clones and lacks some. Of some 60,000 clones listed, about four fifths are singletons. Material for sequencing was PBMCs. The receptors here all came from a woman aged 40 to 55 in good health and CMV-seronegative.

The rearrangement uses TRBV19 and TRBJ2-7; 7 bases match TRBD1. The CDR3 consists of 14 residues. V shed 5 bases and J 3 bases; nucleotides not matched to a gene: 7. CDR1 is LNHDA, CDR2 SQIVND, per germline (reference sequence). The CDR3 DNA is TGTGCCAGTAGTCCGGGACAGAAGGACTACGAGCAGTACTTC. This encodes CASSPGQKDYEQYF.

The V call is TRBV5-1, the J call TRBJ2-7, with 8 bases fitting TRBD2. V shed 0 bases and J 3 bases; nucleotides not matched to a gene: 5. Germline values: CDR1 SGHRS, CDR2 YFSETQ. The CDR3 covers 15 residues. The CDR3: CASSLAQREFYEQYF. CDR3 coding DNA: TGCGCCAGCAGCTTGGCCCAGCGGGAGTTCTACGAGCAGTACTTC. Together with reference TRBV5-1 and TRBJ2-7, the CDR3 gives the full variable domain: KAGVTQTPRYLIKTRGQQVTLSCSPISGHRSVSWYQQTPGQGLQFLFEYFSETQRNKGNFPGRFSGRQFSNSRSEMNVSTLELGDSALYLCASSLAQREFYEQYFGPGTRLTVT.

The chain uses TRBV11-3 and TRBJ2-7; D perhaps matches TRBD2 (5 bases). CDR3 size: 14 residues. Germline V gives CDR1 SGHNT, CDR2 YENEEA. Trimming took 1 base from V and 3 from J, leaving 10 bases between them. CDR3 residues: CASSLGGSNYEQYF. The CDR3 DNA follows: TGTGCCAGCAGCTTAGGAGGGTCCAACTACGAGCAGTACTTC.

The V gene is TRBV13, the J gene TRBJ2-7, with 9 positions matching TRBD2. Germline loops: CDR1 PRHDT, CDR2 FYEKMQ (reference sequence). CDR3 size: 17 residues. The junction had 12 bases not matched to a gene; V was cut back by 3 bases and J by 3 bases. The chain's CDR3 is CASSLWSSGTYRYEQYF. For the CDR3, the DNA is TGTGCCAGCAGCTTGTGGTCTAGCGGGACTTACCGCTACGAGCAGTACTTC.

The rearrangement joins TRBV5-1 to TRBJ2-1; 10 bases agree with TRBD1. The CDR3 has 15 residues. The junction had 8 bases not matched to a gene; V was cut back by 4 bases and J by 7 bases. Germline loops: CDR1 SGHRS, CDR2 YFSETQ. The CDR3 nucleotides read TGCGCCAGCAGCCAGGGACAGGGGACGGGGAATGAGCAGTTCTTC. Translating gives CASSQGQGTGNEQFF.